A selection of T cell receptor beta chains follows, all from one sample in a study of monozygotic twins with inflammatory bowel disease. TCRdb reanalyzed the 5' RACE reads, giving one entry per CDR3 protein sequence and no DNA. The sample's table shows about 110,000 distinct CDR3 sequences. The sequenced sample was blood. All receptors derive from a human donor with ulcerative colitis or Crohn's disease, or a healthy co-twin of an affected twin (not recorded which). Both conserved end residues are part of each CDR3. The order of the fields is J gene, V gene, CDR3 protein.

>TRBJ2-7|TRBV7-9
CASSLPGGQGVYEQYF
>TRBJ2-6|TRBV28
CASSSGTETSGANVLTF
>TRBJ1-4|TRBV10-3
CAIKDTRSNEKLFF
>TRBJ2-1|TRBV20-1
CSARGGLAGEEQFF
>TRBJ2-1|TRBV4-3
CASSQDRDGARGYNEQFF
>TRBJ2-1|TRBV7-9
CASSWMSSYNEQFF
>TRBJ1-6|TRBV20-1
CSALPRGWGPNSPLHF
>TRBJ2-3|TRBV5-1
CASSLGLAVSTDTQYF
>TRBJ2-7|TRBV5-1
CASSLVGRSEQYF
>TRBJ2-3|TRBV12-3/TRBV12-4
CASSFYHWREATDTQYF
>TRBJ2-1|TRBV20-1
CSVRGRGNEQFF
>TRBJ1-1|TRBV24-1
CATREGARAFF